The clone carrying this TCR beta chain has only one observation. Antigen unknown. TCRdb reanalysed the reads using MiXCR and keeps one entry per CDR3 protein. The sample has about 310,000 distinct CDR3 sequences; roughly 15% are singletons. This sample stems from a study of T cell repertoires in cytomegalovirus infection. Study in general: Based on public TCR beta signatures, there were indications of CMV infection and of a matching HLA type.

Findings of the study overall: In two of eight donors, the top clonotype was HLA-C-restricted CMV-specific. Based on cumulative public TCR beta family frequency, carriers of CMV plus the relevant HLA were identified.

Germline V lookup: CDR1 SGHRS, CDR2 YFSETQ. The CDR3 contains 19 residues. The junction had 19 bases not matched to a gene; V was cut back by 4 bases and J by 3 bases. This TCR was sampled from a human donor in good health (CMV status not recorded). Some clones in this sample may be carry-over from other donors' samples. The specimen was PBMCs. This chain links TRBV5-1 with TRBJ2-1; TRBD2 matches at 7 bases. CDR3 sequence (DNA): TGCGCCAGCAGCCCCTATACCGAGACAAGCGGGGTGATCTACAATGAGCAGTTCTTC. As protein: CASSPYTETSGVIYNEQFF. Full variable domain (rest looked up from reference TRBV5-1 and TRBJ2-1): KAGVTQTPRYLIKTRGQQVTLSCSPISGHRSVSWYQQTPGQGLQFLFEYFSETQRNKGNFPGRFSGRQFSNSRSEMNVSTLELGDSALYLCASSPYTETSGVIYNEQFFGPGTRLTVL.